The sequence of this T cell receptor (beta chain) was determined in a study of blood T cells in healthy people across ages. The CDR3 is 16 residues long. CDR1 and CDR2 from the germline V gene are GTSNPN and SVGIG (reference sequence). V was clipped by 0 bases and J by 10 bases, with 19 bases between them. This clonotype was seen more than once but under ten times. A second PCR of 7 to 11 cycles used a sample-barcoded 5' primer and a J-beta primer mix. TCRdb used MiXCR to reprocess the 5' RACE reads, holding one entry per CDR3 protein. The sample lists hundreds of thousands of distinct CDR3 sequences, 52% seen once, with less than 15% in the top ten.

V and J are TRBV30 and TRBJ1-6, with unresolved D. Source material: blood. This receptor was identified in a woman aged 80 or over in good health. CDR3 protein: CAWSVHISVGSSPLHF. CDR3 coding DNA: TGTGCCTGGAGTGTACATATTTCCGTGGGGAGCTCACCCCTCCACTTT.